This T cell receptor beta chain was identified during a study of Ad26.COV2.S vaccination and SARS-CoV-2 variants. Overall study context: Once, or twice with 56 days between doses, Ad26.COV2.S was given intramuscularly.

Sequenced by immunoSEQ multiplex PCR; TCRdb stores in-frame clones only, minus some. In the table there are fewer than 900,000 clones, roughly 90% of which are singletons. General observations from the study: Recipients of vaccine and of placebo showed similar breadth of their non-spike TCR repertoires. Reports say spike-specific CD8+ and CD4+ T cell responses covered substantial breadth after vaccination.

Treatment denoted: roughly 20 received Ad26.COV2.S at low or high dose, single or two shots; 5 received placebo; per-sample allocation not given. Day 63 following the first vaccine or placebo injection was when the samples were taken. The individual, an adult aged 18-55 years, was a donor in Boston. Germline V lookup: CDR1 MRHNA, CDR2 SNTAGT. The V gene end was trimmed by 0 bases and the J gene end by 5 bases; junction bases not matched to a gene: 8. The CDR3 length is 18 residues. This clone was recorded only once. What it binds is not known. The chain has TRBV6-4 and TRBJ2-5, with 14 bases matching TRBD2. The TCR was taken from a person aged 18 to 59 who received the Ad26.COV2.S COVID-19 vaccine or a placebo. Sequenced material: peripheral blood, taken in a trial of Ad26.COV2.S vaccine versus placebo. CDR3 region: CASSDSAGTSGSRETQYF. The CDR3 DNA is TGTGCCAGCAGTGACTCAGCCGGGACTAGCGGGAGTCGGGAGACCCAGTACTTC.